This T cell receptor beta chain was profiled in a study of T cells expressing NK-cell markers (TCRdb year 2020). Study-level background: Three sorted T-cell subsets (CD3+CD56+NKG2C+, CD3+CD56+NKG2C- and CD3+CD56-NKG2C+) from fewer than 10 donors had their TCR beta-chain repertoires profiled. Illumina HiSeq 2000/2500, MiSeq or NextSeq was used to sequence libraries as 2 x 150 bp reads. The study sequenced eight donors, all healthy volunteers chosen at random: three men and five women. Among the eight sequenced donors, seven were HCMV-seropositive and one was HCMV-seronegative. Results and caveats for the whole study, not just this receptor: In six donors, the dominant CD3+CD56+NKG2C+ clonotypes ranked among the top 10 CD8+ clonotypes, making up 1.0-7.0% of CD8+ T cells. Those dominant clonotypes were again the most abundant among CD3+CD56-NKG2C+ cells in a few donors, at about 28.3-65%. It remained unclear whether the expanded NKG2C-expressing T cell clones were specific for HCMV antigens.

The CDR3 starts with the cysteine, ends with the phenylalanine, and has 14 residues. No DNA appears here. From a lookup of the germline V gene, CDR1 and CDR2 are LGHNA and YNFKEQ. Concerning this clonotype: Its antigen is still unknown.

The sequencing machine was an Illumina HiSeq 2000. 5'RACE template switching, by which a universal primer site and unique molecular identifiers were added, was used to make TCR beta cDNA libraries. cDNA synthesis was primed from the TCR beta constant segment and was followed by two successive PCR amplification steps. The authors' pipeline ran thus. Reads were demultiplexed and grouped by UMI with MIGEC, and clonotypes were assembled and quantified with MiTCR. To exclude erroneous sequences, any TCR cDNA sequence not supported by at least two reads was discarded. The tcR package was used for downstream repertoire analysis, and clonotypes were matched between fractions using CDR3 nucleotide sequence together with V segment. VDJmatch was used to annotate antigen specificity against VDJdb, with one amino acid substitution in CDR3 allowed. TCRdb reprocessed the reads, so every CDR3 protein sequence counts as one entry and DNA is not shown. Clone size and V and J calls follow TCRdb, not the original study. This sample's records show just under 150,000 distinct CDR3 sequences. The top ten clones comprise around 12% of the sample.

To determine HCMV serostatus, a commercial ELISA kit was used to detect HCMV-specific IgG in serum. Ficoll density gradient centrifugation was used to isolate peripheral blood mononuclear cells from blood. Material: blood T cells: a sorted CD56 or NKG2C T cell subset, CD4+ or CD8+ T cells, or bulk PBMC T cells (not recorded which). This clonotype was sampled from a man aged 18 to 30 in good health. Donor details come from another sample of the same person, matched by shared clones. The rearrangement combines TRBV4-2 with TRBJ2-7; TCRdb names TRBD2, which stays unverified in the absence of DNA. The CDR3 region reads CASSHSEGQYEQYF.